This T cell receptor beta chain stems from a study of blood T cells in healthy people across ages. General study results and limits: The authors considered diversity estimates from one million T cells to be underestimates.

PCR was performed a second time for roughly 7 to 11 cycles using a sample-barcoded 5' primer and a J-beta primer mix. A template-switch adaptor with 12 random nucleotides tagged each cDNA molecule. TCRdb ran MiXCR on the 5' RACE reads and lists one entry per CDR3 protein. The sample lists approximately 940,000 distinct CDR3 sequences, about 48% occurring once. The CDR3 totals 15 residues. Germline V gene data show CDR1 as MGHRA and CDR2 as YSYEKL. The junction had 6 bases not matched to a gene; V was cut back by 5 bases and J by 3 bases. To note about this clonotype: Antigen unknown.

Every sample had a minimum of 6 million PBMCs isolated. This chain uses TRBV4-1 with TRBJ2-3; 9 bases are a match to TRBD1. The sequence was collected from a man in his thirties or forties in good health. Sequenced sample: blood. CDR3 nucleotide sequence: TGCGCCAGCAGCGAGAGGACAGGGGATACAGATACGCAGTATTTT. Its protein product is CASSERTGDTDTQYF.